This TCR beta chain was sequenced for a study of T cell responses to AZD1222 COVID-19 vaccine. Assay: immunoSEQ multiplex PCR; the TCRdb copy retains only in-frame clones and omits some. Among around 180,000 clones, about 90% were seen once, and the ten largest hold about 2.5%. This CDR3 is built from 15 residues. Trimming at V came to 5 bases and at J to 3 bases, leaving 6 bases not matched to a gene. Germline V gives CDR1 KGHSH, CDR2 LQKENI. The sequence came from an adult in good health. The V call is TRBV18, the J call TRBJ1-5; 8 bases agree with TRBD1. Here the sequenced sample was peripheral blood, taken on day 0 of MenACWY control vaccination. This chain's CDR3 is CASSTGGNYNQPQHF. The DNA for the CDR3 is TGTGCCAGCTCAACAGGGGGGAACTACAATCAGCCCCAGCATTTT.